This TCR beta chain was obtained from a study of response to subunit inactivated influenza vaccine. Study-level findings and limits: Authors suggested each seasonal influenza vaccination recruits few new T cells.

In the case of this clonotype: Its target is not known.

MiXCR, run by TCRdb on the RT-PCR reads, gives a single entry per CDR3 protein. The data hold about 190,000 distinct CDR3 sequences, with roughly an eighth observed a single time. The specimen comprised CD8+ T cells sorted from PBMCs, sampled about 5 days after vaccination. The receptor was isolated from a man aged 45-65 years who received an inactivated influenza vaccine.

CDR3: CAISVVAGDITGELFF. CDR3 coding DNA: TGTGCCATCAGTGTAGTAGCGGGAGACATCACCGGGGAGCTGTTTTTT. The chain recombines TRBV10-3 with TRBJ2-2; 9 nucleotides line up with TRBD2. Trimming removed 4 bases from V and 4 bases from J; junction bases left unmatched: 7. CDR3 size: 16 residues. Germline V gene sequence: CDR1 ENHRY, CDR2 SYGVKD.